The 7 T cell receptor beta chains reported below all come from one sample, sequenced in a study of tumor and adjacent non-tumor tissue in lung cancer (dated by TCRdb to 2017 to 2018). Bulk unsorted tissue served as the source for RNA extraction, and RNA quality was assessed using a NanoDrop ND-1000 and an Agilent 2100. The normal lung samples consisted of distant non-tumor tissue collected more than 3 cm from the tumor edge. The library relied on multiplex PCR. The data were produced on an Illumina HiSeq 2500. TCRbeta libraries were built by three rounds of nested PCR using primers (Table S4), following protocols modified from ARM-PCR. TCRdb itself trimmed the public reads at Q25 with fastp, ran MiXCR and retained productive beta chains. Under each unique CDR3 protein, matching rows form one entry showing the most common genes and DNA. Here the sample has about 48,000 distinct CDR3 sequences; under 75% occur a single time. The ten largest clonotypes hold 30% of the sample.

Sequencing was done on a sample of distant non-tumor lung tissue. The source of these receptors is a woman in her seventies with non-small cell lung cancer.

This clonotype rates as medium-sized. The CDR3 DNA sequence: TGTGCCAGCAGAGCGCTAGCGGGAGTTACCGGGGAGCTGTTTTTT. The encoded protein is CASRALAGVTGELFF. The chain employs TRBV12-3 or TRBV12-4 and TRBJ2-2; 10 bases are shared with TRBD2. This CDR3 spans 15 amino acids. After removal of 6 bases from V and 5 bases from J, the junction contained 6 bases not matched to a gene.

V is TRBV11-2 and J is TRBJ2-2, with D uncertain. Germline V lookup: CDR1 SGHAT, CDR2 FQNNGV. The CDR3 extends over 15 amino acids. V dropped 7 bases and J dropped 7 bases, with 19 bases sitting between them. The CDR3 sequence: CASTPEPQYIGELFF. The CDR3 DNA sequence: TGTGCCAGCACCCCCGAGCCCCAGTACATCGGGGAGCTGTTTTTT.

In its sample, this clonotype was seen many times. This chain uses TRBV10-3 with TRBJ2-7; 13 bases match TRBD2. The CDR3 contains 14 residues. V was pared by 6 bases and J by 3 bases, with 2 bases of the junction left unmatched. Germline assignment: CDR1 ENHRY and CDR2 SYGVKD. The DNA for the CDR3 is TGTGCCATCAGAGGACTAGCGGGGGTCTACGAGCAGTACTTC. It translates to CAIRGLAGVYEQYF.

As regards this clonotype: One junction end does not reproduce the germline sequence, and a read error may be involved. The chain employs TRBV12-3 or TRBV12-4 and TRBJ2-3; 8 bases agree with TRBD2. This CDR3 has 16 amino acids. The CDR3 here is CASSTIGRAVTYTQYF. The CDR3 nucleotides read TGTGCCAGCAGTACCATCGGGAGGGCCGTCACATATACGCAGTATTTT.

On this clonotype itself: A junction end diverges from the germline sequence, so it may reflect a read error. This chain links TRBV29-1 with TRBJ2-3, with D perhaps matching TRBD1 (5 bases). Germline V gene data show CDR1 as SQVTM and CDR2 as ANQGSEA. This CDR3 spans 15 amino acids. The DNA of the CDR3 is TGCAGCGCTGAAATGGACATGGGAATTTCAGATACGCAGTATTTT. Translation: CSAEMDMGISDTQYF.

This clonotype was observed many times. The chain joins TRBV29-1 to TRBJ2-5; D not certain. The V end lost 6 bases, the J end lost 1 base, and 12 bases lay between the germline ends. Per germline, CDR1 SQVTM and CDR2 ANQGSEA. The CDR3 runs 13 residues. The CDR3 protein is CSVRPFTQETQYF. CDR3 DNA: TGCAGCGTCAGACCCTTTACCCAAGAGACCCAGTACTTC.

CDR3 residues: CASSFSGGHEQYF. The CDR3 DNA reads TGTGCCAGCAGCTTCTCCGGCGGGCACGAGCAGTACTTC. This rearrangement joins TRBV5-6 to TRBJ2-7; TRBD2 might be the D (5 bases). V was clipped by 2 bases and J by 5 bases, with 11 bases between them. The CDR3 is made up of 13 amino acids. Germline V gene lookup returns CDR1 SGHDT and CDR2 YYEEEE.